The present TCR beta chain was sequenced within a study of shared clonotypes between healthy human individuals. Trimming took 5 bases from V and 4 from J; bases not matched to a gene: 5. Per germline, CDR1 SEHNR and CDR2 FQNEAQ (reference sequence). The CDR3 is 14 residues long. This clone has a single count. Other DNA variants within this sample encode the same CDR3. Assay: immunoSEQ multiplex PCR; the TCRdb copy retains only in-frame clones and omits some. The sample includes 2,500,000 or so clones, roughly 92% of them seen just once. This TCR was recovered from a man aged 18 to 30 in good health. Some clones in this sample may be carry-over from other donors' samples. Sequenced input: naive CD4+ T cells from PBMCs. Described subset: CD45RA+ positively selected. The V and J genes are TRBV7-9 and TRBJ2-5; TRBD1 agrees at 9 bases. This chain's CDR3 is CASSPTGGAETQYF. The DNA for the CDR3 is TGTGCCAGCAGCCCTACAGGGGGCGCAGAGACCCAGTACTTC.